These 5 T cell receptor beta chains were sequenced from one sample in a study of T-cell memory formation after mild COVID-19. One entry per CDR3 protein, called by TCRdb with MiXCR from the 5' RACE reads. The sample holds around 90,000 distinct CDR3 sequences, around 16% seen once. Sequenced material: PBMCs or a T cell subset sorted from them (not recorded which). The receptors were sampled from a man aged 18 to 30 who had mild COVID-19 (a few samples of this study predate the infection). Cell type and time point are not known.

This clonotype has just a few counts. This chain links TRBV18 with TRBJ2-1, with D perhaps TRBD1 (5 bases). Germline V lookup: CDR1 KGHSH, CDR2 LQKENI. This CDR3 is built from 15 residues. Trimming stripped 3 bases from V and 4 bases from J, with 13 bases between. The CDR3 spells CASSPEPKGYNEQFF. The CDR3 DNA reads as TGTGCCAGCTCACCGGAGCCCAAGGGGTACAATGAGCAGTTCTTC.

The rearrangement uses TRBV5-1 and TRBJ2-2; D gene unclear. The V gene's germline CDR1 is SGHRS and CDR2 YFSETQ. V was pared by 2 bases and J by 1 base, with 6 bases between. CDR3 length: 14 amino acids. CDR3 amino acids: CASSFSGNTGELFF. The CDR3 DNA reads TGCGCCAGCAGCTTTTCAGGGAACACCGGGGAGCTGTTTTTT.

This clonotype has only a few counts. The CDR3 loop is CASSLEGQGAIQETQYF. CDR3 sequence (DNA): TGCGCCAGCAGCTTGGAGGGACAGGGGGCGATCCAAGAGACCCAGTACTTC. This chain uses TRBV5-1 with TRBJ2-5; TRBD1 aligns across 12 bases. J was trimmed by 1 base and V by 0 bases; bases with no gene match: 4. This CDR3 has 17 residues. CDR1 and CDR2 from the germline V gene are SGHRS and YFSETQ. Combining the CDR3 with reference TRBV5-1 and TRBJ2-5 gives the whole variable domain KAGVTQTPRYLIKTRGQQVTLSCSPISGHRSVSWYQQTPGQGLQFLFEYFSETQRNKGNFPGRFSGRQFSNSRSEMNVSTLELGDSALYLCASSLEGQGAIQETQYFGPGTRLLVL.

The rearrangement links TRBV7-6 to TRBJ2-3; D is ambiguous. CDR1 SGHVS and CDR2 FNYEAQ come from the germline V gene. Trimming pared 1 base from V and 1 base from J, leaving 6 bases between. The CDR3 loop spans 14 amino acids. The chain's CDR3 is CASSLGAGTDTQYF. CDR3 nucleotides: TGTGCCAGCAGCTTAGGGGCAGGCACAGATACGCAGTATTTT.

In its sample, this clonotype was seen a few times. This chain joins TRBV4-1 and TRBJ2-1; D gene uncertain. V was pared by 4 bases and J by 7 bases, with 11 bases between. CDR3 length equals 13 residues. The germline gives CDR1 MGHRA, CDR2 YSYEKL. The CDR3 reads CASSRTEDNEQFF. The CDR3 coding sequence is TGCGCCAGCAGCCGTACAGAGGATAATGAGCAGTTCTTC.